This record concerns one T cell receptor (beta chain) sequence. Across about two dozen US areas, participants ranged in age from about 18 to 100 years. The data originate from a study of blood T cell repertoires in COVID-19. Study details: Italy, Spain and the United States were the sources of the convalescent and acute COVID-19 samples. T cells, B-cell-depleted T cells, or PBMCs provided the cDNA or gDNA that served as material.

CDR1 MGHRA and CDR2 YSYEKL come from the germline V gene. CDR3 size: 15 residues. Between the trimmed V and J ends, which lost 0 bases and 1 base, there was a span of 7 bases. Source study methods: From reference gene primer amplification, estimates of nucleated cell counts were derived. Only in-frame clones appear in the TCRdb table, and some are missing; sequencing was by immunoSEQ multiplex PCR. The DNA gave D and trimming, while V, J and clone size come from that table. The sample lists over 150,000 clones; 84% were seen once. The rearrangement links TRBV4-1 to TRBJ1-5; no firm D call. Specimen: PBMCs or T cells enriched from blood (not recorded which). This TCR came from a man in his fifties or sixties who had recovered from COVID-19. The CDR3 sequence is CASSQEPVSNQPQHF. Written as DNA, the CDR3 is TGCGCCAGCAGCCAAGAACCAGTAAGCAATCAGCCCCAGCATTTT.